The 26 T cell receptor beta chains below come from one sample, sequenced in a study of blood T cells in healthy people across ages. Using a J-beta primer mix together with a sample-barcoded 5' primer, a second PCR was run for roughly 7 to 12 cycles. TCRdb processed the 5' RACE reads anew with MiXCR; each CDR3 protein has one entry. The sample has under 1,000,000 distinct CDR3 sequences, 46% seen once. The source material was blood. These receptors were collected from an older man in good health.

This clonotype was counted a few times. CDR3 sequence (DNA): TGCAGTGGGACGTTAGGAGAGGAGACCCAGTACTTC. It codes for CSGTLGEETQYF. V gene TRBV20-1 combines with J gene TRBJ2-5; D is ambiguous. CDR1 DFQATT and CDR2 SNEGSKA come from the germline V gene (reference sequence). V was trimmed by 7 bases and J by 5 bases, leaving 14 bases between them. The CDR3 totals 12 residues.

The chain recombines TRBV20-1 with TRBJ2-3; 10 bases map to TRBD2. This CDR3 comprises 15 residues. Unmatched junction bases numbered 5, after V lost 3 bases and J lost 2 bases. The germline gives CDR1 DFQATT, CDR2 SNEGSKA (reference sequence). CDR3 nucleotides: TGCAGTGCTAGCCGGACTAGCGGAGACACAGATACGCAGTATTTT. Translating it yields CSASRTSGDTDTQYF.

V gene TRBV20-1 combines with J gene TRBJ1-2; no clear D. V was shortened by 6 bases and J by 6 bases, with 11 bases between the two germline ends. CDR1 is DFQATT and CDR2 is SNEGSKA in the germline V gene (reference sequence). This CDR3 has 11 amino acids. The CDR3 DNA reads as TGCAGTGCCAAGGTGGGAGATGGCTACACCTTC. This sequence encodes CSAKVGDGYTF.

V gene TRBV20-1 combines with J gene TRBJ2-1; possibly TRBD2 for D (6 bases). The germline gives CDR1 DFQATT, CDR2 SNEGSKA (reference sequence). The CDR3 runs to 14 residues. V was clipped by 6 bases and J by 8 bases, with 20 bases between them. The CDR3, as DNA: TGCAGTGCAACTAGCTTTTTATTCAGGGATGAGCAGTTCTTC. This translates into CSATSFLFRDEQFF.

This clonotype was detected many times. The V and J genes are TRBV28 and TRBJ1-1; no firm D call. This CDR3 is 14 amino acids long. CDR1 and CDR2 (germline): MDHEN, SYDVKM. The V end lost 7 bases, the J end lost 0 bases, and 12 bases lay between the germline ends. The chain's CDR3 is CASTVDTLNTEAFF. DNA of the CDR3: TGTGCCAGCACCGTCGACACACTGAACACTGAAGCTTTCTTT.

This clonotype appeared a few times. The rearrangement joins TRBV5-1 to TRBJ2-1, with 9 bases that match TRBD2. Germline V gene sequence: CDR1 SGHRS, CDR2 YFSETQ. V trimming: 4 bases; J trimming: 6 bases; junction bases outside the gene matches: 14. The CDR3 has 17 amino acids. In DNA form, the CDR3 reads TGCGCCAGCAGCCCCACCCCCCTCGGAGCGGGAGGCAATGAGCAGTTCTTC. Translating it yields CASSPTPLGAGGNEQFF.

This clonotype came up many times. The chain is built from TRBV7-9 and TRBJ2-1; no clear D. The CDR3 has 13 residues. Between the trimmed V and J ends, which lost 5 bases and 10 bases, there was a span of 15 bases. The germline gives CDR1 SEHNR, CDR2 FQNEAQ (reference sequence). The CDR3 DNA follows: TGTGCCAGCAGCCAATTAGGGTCCGGAGAGCAGTTCTTC. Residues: CASSQLGSGEQFF.

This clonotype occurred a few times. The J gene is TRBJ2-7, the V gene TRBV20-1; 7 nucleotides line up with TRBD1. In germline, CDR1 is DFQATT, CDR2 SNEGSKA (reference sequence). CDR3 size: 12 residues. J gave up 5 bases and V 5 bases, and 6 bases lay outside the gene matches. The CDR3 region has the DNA TGCAGTGCTGACCGACAGGGCCACGAGCAGTACTTC. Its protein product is CSADRQGHEQYF.

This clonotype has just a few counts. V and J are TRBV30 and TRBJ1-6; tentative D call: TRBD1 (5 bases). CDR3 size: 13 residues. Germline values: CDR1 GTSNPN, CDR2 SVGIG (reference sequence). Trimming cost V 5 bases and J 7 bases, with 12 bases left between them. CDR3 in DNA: TGTGCCTGGTGGGACCGGGCCAATTCACCCCTCCACTTT. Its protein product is CAWWDRANSPLHF. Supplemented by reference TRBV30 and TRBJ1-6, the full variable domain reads SQTIHQWPATLVQPVGSPLSLECTVEGTSNPNLYWYRQAAGRGLQLLFYSVGIGQISSEVPQNLSASRPQDRQFILSSKKLLLSDSGFYLCAWWDRANSPLHFGNGTRLTVT.

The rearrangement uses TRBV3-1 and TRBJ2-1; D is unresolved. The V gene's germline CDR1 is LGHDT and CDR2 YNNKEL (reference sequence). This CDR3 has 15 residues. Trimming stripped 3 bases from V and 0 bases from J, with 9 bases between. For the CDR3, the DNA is TGTGCCAGCAGCCACCCTAGTCGCTCCTACAATGAGCAGTTCTTC. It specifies CASSHPSRSYNEQFF.

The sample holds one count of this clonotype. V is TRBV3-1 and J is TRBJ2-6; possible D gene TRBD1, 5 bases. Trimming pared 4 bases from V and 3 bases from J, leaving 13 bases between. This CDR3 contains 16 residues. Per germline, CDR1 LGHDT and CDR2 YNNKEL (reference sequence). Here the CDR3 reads CASSPQGWFGANVLTF. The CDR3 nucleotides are TGTGCCAGCAGCCCCCAGGGCTGGTTTGGGGCCAACGTCCTGACTTTC.

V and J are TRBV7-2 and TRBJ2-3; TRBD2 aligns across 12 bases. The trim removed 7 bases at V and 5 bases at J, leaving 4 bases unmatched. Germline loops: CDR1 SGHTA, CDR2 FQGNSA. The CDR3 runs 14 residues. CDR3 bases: TGTGCCAGCAAGAGACTAGCGGGAGAAGATACGCAGTATTTT. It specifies CASKRLAGEDTQYF.

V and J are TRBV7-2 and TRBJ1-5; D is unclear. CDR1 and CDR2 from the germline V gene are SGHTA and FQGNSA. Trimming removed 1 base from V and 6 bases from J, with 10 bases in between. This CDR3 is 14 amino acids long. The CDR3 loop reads CASSLGSVAQPQHF. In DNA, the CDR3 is TGTGCCAGCAGCTTAGGGTCAGTCGCTCAGCCCCAGCATTTT.

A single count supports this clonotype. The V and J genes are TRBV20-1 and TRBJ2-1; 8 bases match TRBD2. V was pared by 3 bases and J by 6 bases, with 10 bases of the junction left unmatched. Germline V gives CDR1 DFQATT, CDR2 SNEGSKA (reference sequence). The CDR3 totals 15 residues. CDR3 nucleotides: TGCAGTGCTAGTCCCGGGGGGGCACGGATCAATGAGCAGTTCTTC. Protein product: CSASPGGARINEQFF.

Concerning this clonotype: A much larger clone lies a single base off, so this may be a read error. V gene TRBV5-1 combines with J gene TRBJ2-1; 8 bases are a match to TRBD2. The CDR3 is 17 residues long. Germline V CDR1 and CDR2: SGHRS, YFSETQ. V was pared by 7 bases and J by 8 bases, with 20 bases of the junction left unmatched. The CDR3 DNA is TGCGCCAGCGGCCCCCGCGGTGGCGGGAGGTTTGCCGATGAGCAGTTCTTC. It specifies CASGPRGGGRFADEQFF.

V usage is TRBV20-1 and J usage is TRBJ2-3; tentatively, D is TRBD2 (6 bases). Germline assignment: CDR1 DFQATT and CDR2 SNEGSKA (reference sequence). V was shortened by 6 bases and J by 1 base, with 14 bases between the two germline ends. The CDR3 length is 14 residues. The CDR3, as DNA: TGCAGTGCGGACCGGGACTTGGGCACAGATACGCAGTATTTT. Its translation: CSADRDLGTDTQYF.

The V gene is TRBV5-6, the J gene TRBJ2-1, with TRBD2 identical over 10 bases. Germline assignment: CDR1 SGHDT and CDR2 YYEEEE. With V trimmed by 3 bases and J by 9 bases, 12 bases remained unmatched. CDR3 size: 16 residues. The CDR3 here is CASSWRLAGVRGEQFF. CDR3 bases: TGTGCCAGCAGCTGGAGGCTAGCGGGAGTTAGAGGTGAGCAGTTCTTC. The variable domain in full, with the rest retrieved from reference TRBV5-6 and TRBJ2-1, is DAGVTQSPTHLIKTRGQQVTLRCSPKSGHDTVSWYQQALGQGPQFIFQYYEEEERQRGNFPDRFSGHQFPNYSSELNVNALLLGDSALYLCASSWRLAGVRGEQFFGPGTRLTVL.

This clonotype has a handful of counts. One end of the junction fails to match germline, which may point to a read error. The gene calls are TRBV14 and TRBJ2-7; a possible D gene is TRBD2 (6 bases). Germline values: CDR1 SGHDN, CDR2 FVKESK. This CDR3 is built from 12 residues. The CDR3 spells CASSRDSFEQYF. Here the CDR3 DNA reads TGTGCCAGCAGCCGGGACTCCTTCGAGCAGTACTTC. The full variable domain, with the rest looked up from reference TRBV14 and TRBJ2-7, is EAGVTQFPSHSVIEKGQTVTLRCDPISGHDNLYWYRRVMGKEIKFLLHFVKESKQDESGMPNNRFLAERTGGTYSTLKVQPAELEDSGVYFCASSRDSFEQYFGPGTRLTVT.

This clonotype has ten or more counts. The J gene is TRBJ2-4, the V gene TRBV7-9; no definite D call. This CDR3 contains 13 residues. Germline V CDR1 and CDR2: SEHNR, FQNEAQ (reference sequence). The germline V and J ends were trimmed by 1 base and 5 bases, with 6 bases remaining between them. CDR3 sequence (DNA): TGTGCCAGCAGCTTAGGGGCCCAAAACATTCAGTACTTC. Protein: CASSLGAQNIQYF.

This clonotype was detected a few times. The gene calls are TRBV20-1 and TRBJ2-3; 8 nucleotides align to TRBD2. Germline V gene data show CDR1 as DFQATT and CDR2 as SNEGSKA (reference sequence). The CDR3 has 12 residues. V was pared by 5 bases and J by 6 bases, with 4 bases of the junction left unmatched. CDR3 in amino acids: CSAGTSLDTQYF. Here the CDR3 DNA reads TGCAGTGCTGGGACTAGTTTGGATACGCAGTATTTT.

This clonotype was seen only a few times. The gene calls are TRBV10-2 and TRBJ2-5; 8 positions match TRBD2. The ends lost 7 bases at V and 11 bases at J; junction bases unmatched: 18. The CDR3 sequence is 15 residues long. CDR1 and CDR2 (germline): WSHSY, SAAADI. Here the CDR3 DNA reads TGCGCCAGCACTTTGGGACTAGTTGCGACTGGTGTGCAGTACTTC. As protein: CASTLGLVATGVQYF.

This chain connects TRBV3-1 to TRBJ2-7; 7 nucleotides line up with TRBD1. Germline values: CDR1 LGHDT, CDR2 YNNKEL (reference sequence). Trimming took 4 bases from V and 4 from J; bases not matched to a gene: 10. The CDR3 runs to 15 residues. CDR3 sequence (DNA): TGTGCCAGCAGCCGTGGACAGGCCGTAGATTACGAGCAGTACTTC. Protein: CASSRGQAVDYEQYF.

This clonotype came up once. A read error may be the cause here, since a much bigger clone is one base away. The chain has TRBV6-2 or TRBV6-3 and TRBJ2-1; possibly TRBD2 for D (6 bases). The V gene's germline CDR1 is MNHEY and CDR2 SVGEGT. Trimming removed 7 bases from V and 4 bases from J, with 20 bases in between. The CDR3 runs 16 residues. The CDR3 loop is CASTRLEGEAYNEQFF. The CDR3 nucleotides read TGTGCCAGCACTAGACTAGAGGGAGAGGCGTACAATGAGCAGTTCTTC.

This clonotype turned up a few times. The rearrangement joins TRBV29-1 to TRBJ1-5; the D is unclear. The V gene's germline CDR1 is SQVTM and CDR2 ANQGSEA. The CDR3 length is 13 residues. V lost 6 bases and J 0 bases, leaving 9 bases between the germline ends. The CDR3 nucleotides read TGCAGCGTCTTGTCGTCTAGCAATCAGCCCCAGCATTTT. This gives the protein CSVLSSSNQPQHF.

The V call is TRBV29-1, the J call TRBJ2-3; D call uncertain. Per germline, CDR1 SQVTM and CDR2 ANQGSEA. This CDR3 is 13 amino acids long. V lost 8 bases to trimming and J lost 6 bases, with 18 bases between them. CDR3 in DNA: TGCAGCATTAGAGGAACGGCCGGGGATACGCAGTATTTT. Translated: CSIRGTAGDTQYF.

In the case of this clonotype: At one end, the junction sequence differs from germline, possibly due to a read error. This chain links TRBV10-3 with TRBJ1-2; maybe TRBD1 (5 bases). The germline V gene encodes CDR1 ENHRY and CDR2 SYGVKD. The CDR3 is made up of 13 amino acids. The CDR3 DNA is TGTGCCATCAGTGTTAAGGGGTTCTATGGCCACACCTTC. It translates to CAISVKGFYGHTF.